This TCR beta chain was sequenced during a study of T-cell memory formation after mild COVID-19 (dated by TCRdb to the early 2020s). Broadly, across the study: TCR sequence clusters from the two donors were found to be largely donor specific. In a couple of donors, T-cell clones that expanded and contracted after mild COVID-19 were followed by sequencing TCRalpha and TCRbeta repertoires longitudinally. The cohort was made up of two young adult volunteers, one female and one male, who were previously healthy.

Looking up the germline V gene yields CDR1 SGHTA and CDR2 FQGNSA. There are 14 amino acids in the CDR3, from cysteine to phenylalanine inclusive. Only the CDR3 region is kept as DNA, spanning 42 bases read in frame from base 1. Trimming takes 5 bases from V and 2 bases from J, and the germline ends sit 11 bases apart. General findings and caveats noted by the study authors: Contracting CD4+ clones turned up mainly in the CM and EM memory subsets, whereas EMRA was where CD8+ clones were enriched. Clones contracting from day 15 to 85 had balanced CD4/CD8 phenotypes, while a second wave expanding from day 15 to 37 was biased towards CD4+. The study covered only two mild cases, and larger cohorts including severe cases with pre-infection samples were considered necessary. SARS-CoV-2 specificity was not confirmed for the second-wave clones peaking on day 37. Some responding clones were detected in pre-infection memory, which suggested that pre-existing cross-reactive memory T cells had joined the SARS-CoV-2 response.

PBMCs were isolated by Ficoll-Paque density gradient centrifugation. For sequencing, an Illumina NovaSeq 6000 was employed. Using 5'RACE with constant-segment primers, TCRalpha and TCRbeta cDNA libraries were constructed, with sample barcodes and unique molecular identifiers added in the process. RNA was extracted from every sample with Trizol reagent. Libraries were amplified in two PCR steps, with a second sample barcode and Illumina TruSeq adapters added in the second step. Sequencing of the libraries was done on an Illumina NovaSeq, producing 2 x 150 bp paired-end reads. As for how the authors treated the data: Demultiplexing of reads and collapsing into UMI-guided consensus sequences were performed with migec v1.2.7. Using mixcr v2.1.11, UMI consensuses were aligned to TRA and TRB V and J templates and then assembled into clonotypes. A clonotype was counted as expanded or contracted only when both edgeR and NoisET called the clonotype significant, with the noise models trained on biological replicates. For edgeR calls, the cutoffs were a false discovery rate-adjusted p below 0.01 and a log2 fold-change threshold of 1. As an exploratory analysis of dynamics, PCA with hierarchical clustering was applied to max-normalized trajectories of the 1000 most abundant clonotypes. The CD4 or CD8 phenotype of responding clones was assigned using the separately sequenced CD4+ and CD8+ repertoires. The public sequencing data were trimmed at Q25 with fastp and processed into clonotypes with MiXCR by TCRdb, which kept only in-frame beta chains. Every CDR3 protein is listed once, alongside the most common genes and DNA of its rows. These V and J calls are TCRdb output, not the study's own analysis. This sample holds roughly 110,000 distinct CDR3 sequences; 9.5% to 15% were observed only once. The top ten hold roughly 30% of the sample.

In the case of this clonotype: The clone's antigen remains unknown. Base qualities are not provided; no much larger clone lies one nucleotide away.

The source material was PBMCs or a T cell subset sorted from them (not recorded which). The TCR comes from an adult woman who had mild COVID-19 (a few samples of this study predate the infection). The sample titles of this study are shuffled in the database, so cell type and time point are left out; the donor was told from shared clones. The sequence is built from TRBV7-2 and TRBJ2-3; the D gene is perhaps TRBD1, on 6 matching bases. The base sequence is TGTGCCAGCAGCACAGGACAGCCCACAGATACGCAGTATTTT. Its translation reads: CASSTGQPTDTQYF.